This T cell receptor beta chain was recorded in a study of shared clonotypes between healthy human individuals. The CDR3 runs to 15 residues. The V and J ends lost 3 bases and 5 bases respectively, with 18 bases between them. Per germline, CDR1 SGHNT and CDR2 YYREEE (reference sequence). Measured with immunoSEQ multiplex PCR; TCRdb has only the in-frame clones, and not every one. This table holds roughly 1,500,000 clones, approximately 98.5% found once. The genes are TRBV5-4 and TRBJ2-7, with D unclear. This sequence was found in a man in his thirties or forties in good health. Sequences were obtained from naive CD4+ T cells sorted from blood. The sample's subset: CD45RA+ positively selected. The CDR3 nucleotides are TGTGCCAGCAGCTGGGGTCTTAGGGATATGGACGAGCAGTACTTC. Its protein product is CASSWGLRDMDEQYF.